A selection of T cell receptor beta chains follows, all from one sample in a study of regulatory T cells in long-lasting Graves disease. One entry per CDR3 protein, called by TCRdb with MiXCR from the multiplex PCR reads. The table records 500,000 to 700,000 distinct CDR3 sequences, 30% of them present only once. This specimen was peripheral blood mononuclear cells (PBMCs), taken when the disease was refractory, from a patient treated with antithyroid drugs. The origin of the receptors is a female donor with Graves disease. CDR3s include the opening cysteine and the closing phenylalanine or tryptophan. The D gene is left open where the match is weak. Size is stated for part of the rows, as once, few or many counts, or as a class when the clone is expanded.

clone size | J gene | V gene | D gene | CDR3 DNA | CDR3 protein
many | TRBJ1-5 | TRBV28 | - | TGTGCCAGCACCCCCCCGCTGGTCCGCTTTAATCAGCCCCAGCATTTT | CASTPPLVRFNQPQHF
- | TRBJ1-5 | TRBV6-2/TRBV6-3 | - | TGTGCCAGCAGTGGGACCGCAGGTCACCAGCCCCAGCATTTT | CASSGTAGHQPQHF
few | TRBJ2-3 | TRBV11-2 | TRBD1 | TGTGCCAGCAGCTCCCAGGGACAGGGGGAGACAGATACGCAGTATTTT | CASSSQGQGETDTQYF
few | TRBJ1-5 | TRBV7-2 | - | TGTGCCAGCAGTTCACAGGGCAGGAGCAATCAGCCCCAGCATTTT | CASSSQGRSNQPQHF
few | TRBJ1-6 | TRBV5-1 | - | TGCGCCAGCAGCTTGGCAGGGGCTAGGTCACCCCTCCACTTT | CASSLAGARSPLHF
- | TRBJ1-5 | TRBV15 | TRBD1 | TGTGCCACCAGCCCAAGTTACGGGACAGGGGTGAGTCAGCCCCAGCATTTT | CATSPSYGTGVSQPQHF
- | TRBJ1-1 | TRBV3-1 | - | TGTGCCAGCAGCCAAGGAGGCAGGGAGAACACTGAAGCTTTCTTT | CASSQGGRENTEAFF
- | TRBJ1-1 | TRBV12-3/TRBV12-4 | - | TGTGCCAGCAGTTTGGTCTCGGGAGGGAACACTGAAGCTTTCTTT | CASSLVSGGNTEAFF
few | TRBJ1-3 | TRBV12-3/TRBV12-4 | - | TGTGCCAGCAGCTTGGGAGGGACCTCTGGAAACACCATATATTTT | CASSLGGTSGNTIYF
- | TRBJ2-5 | TRBV6-2/TRBV6-3 | TRBD1 | TGTGCCAGCAGTTACTCTTGGACAGGGGGCCAAGAGACCCAGTACTTC | CASSYSWTGGQETQYF
once | TRBJ2-1 | TRBV20-1 | - | TGCAGTGCTAGTTACTCCCTACTCTACAATGAGCAGTTCTTC | CSASYSLLYNEQFF
- | TRBJ2-7 | TRBV5-1 | TRBD1 | TGCGCCAGCAGCTTGGGGACAGGGCGAACCGAGCAGTACTTC | CASSLGTGRTEQYF
- | TRBJ1-4 | TRBV13 | - | TGTGCCAGCAGCGGGTGGGACGGGGAAAAACTGTTTTTT | CASSGWDGEKLFF
few | TRBJ1-2 | TRBV3-1 | - | TGTGCCAGCAGCCACCGACGGAGCTATGGCTACACCTTC | CASSHRRSYGYTF
many | TRBJ2-5 | TRBV2 | - | TGTGCCAGCAGTGACTCAGGGGCGGGGATGGAGACCCAGTACTTC | CASSDSGAGMETQYF
- | TRBJ1-5 | TRBV6-1 | - | TGTGCCAGCAGTGAAGAGACTCGGGATCAGCCCCAGCATTTT | CASSEETRDQPQHF
many | TRBJ1-5 | TRBV12-3/TRBV12-4 | - | TGTGCCAGCAGCCCCGGCGGGGGAAGCAATCAGCCCCAGCATTTT | CASSPGGGSNQPQHF
- | TRBJ1-2 | TRBV7-6 | - | TGTGCCAGCAGTCCAACATTTGGGGTTACTAACTATGGCTACACCTTC | CASSPTFGVTNYGYTF
few | TRBJ1-4 | TRBV18 | - | TGTGCCAGCTCACCACAACGGACAGCCCTTAATGAAAAACTGTTTTTT | CASSPQRTALNEKLFF
many | TRBJ1-2 | TRBV12-3/TRBV12-4 | TRBD1 | TGTGCCAGCAGGGGACAGGGAAGGTCTGGCTACACCTTC | CASRGQGRSGYTF